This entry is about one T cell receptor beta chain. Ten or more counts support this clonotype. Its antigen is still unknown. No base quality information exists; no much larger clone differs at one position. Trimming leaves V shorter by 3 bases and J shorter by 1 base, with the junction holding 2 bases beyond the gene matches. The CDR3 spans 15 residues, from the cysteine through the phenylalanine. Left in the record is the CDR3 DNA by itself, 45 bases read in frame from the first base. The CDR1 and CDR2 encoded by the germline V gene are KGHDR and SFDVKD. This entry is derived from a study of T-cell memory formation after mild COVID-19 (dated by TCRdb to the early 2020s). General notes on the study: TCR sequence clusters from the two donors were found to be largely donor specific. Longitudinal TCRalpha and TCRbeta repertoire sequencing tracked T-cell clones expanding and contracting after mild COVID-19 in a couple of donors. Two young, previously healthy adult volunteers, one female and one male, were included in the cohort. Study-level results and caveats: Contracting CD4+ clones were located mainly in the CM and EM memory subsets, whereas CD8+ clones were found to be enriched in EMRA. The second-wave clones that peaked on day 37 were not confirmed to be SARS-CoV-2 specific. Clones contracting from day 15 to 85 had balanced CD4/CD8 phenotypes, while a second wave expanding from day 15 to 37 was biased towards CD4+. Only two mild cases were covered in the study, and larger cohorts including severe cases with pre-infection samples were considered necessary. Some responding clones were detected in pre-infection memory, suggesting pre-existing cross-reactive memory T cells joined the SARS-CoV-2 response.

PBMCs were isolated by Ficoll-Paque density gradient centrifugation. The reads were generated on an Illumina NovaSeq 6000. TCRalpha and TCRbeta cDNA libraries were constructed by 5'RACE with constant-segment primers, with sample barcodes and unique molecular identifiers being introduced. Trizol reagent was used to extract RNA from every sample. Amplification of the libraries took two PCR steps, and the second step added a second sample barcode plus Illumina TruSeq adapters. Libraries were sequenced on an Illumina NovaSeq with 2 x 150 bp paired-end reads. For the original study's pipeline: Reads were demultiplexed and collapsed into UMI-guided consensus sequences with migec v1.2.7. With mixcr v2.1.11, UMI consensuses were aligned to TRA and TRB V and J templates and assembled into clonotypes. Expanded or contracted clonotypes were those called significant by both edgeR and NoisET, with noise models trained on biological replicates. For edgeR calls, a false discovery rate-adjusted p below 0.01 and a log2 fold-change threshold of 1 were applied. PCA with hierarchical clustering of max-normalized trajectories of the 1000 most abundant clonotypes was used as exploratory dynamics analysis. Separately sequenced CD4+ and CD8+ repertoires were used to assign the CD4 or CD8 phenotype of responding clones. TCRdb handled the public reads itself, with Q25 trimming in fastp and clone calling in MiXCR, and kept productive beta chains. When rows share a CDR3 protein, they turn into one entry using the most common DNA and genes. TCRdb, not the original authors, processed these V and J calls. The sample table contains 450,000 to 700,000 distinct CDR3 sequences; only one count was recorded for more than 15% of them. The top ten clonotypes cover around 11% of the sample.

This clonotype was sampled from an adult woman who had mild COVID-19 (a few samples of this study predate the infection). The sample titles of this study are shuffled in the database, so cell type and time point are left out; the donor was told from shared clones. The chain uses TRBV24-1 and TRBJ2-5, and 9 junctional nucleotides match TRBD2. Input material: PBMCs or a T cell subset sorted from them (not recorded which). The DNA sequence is TGTGCCACCAGTGATCCGACTAGCGGCCAAGAGACCCAGTACTTC. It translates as CATSDPTSGQETQYF.